This TCR beta chain comes out of a study of cytomegalovirus exposure and HLA in healthy donors. Study-wide findings and caveats: What was likely a sequencing artifact was a cluster of highly shared sequence variants.

Concerning this clone itself: The antigen is unknown.

It was with 60 Vbeta and 13 Jbeta primers that the PCR ran. Profiling relied on immunoSEQ multiplex PCR, and the TCRdb table lists in-frame clones only, not all of them. The sample comprises more than 85,000 clones, around 85% of which are singletons, and about 6.9% rests with the top ten. The source material was PBMCs. The source is a young man in good health and CMV-seropositive.

DNA for the CDR3: TGCGCCAGCAGCTTGTCTAGCGGGGCTTACAATGAGCAGTTCTTC. This codes for CASSLSSGAYNEQFF. The chain carries TRBV5-1 and TRBJ2-1, with TRBD2 matching 9 bases. This CDR3 spans 15 amino acids. With V trimmed by 1 base and J by 4 bases, 3 bases remained unmatched. Germline V gives CDR1 SGHRS, CDR2 YFSETQ.